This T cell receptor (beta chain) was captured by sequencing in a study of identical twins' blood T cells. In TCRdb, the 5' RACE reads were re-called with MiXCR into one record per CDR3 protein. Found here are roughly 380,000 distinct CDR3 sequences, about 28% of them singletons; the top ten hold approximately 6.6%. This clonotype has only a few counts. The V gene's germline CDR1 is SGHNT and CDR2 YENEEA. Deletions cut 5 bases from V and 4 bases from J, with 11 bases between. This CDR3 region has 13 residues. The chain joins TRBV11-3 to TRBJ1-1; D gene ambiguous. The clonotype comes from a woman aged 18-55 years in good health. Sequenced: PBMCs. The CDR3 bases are TGTGCCAGCAGCGTCTTAACGGGCACTGAAGCTTTCTTT. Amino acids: CASSVLTGTEAFF.